These T cell receptor beta chains were read from a single sample in a study of PD-1 blockade in classical Hodgkin lymphoma. Measured with immunoSEQ multiplex PCR; TCRdb has only the in-frame clones, and not every one. The sample shows approximately 13,000 clones, around four fifths of them seen only once. The material sequenced was peripheral blood mononuclear cells (PBMCs), taken at baseline. These receptors originate from a human donor with classical Hodgkin lymphoma. The CDR3 runs from the conserved cysteine through the conserved F or W. A D gene is named only where the DNA matches it firmly. The listing skips clone size in some rows; elsewhere it reads once, few, many or a size class.

j_gene: TRBJ1-1; abundance: few; v_gene: TRBV19; d_gene: .; CDR3aa: CASSEGRLNTEAFF; CDR3nt: TGTGCCAGTAGTGAAGGACGACTGAACACTGAAGCTTTCTTT
j_gene: TRBJ1-1; abundance: .; v_gene: TRBV6-5; d_gene: .; CDR3aa: CASSSPLMLGAEAFF; CDR3nt: TGTGCCAGCAGTTCCCCCCTCATGTTGGGGGCTGAAGCTTTCTTT
j_gene: TRBJ1-2; abundance: once; v_gene: TRBV6-5; d_gene: .; CDR3aa: CACKVPGDISYGYTF; CDR3nt: TGTGCCTGCAAGGTTCCGGGGGACATCAGCTATGGCTACACCTTC
j_gene: TRBJ1-3; abundance: .; v_gene: TRBV6-1; d_gene: TRBD1; CDR3aa: CASSVVGTGFGNTIYF; CDR3nt: TGTGCCAGCAGTGTTGTTGGGACAGGGTTTGGAAACACCATATATTTT
j_gene: TRBJ2-7; abundance: few; v_gene: TRBV7-2; d_gene: .; CDR3aa: CASSLAISGNYEQYF; CDR3nt: TGTGCCAGCAGCTTAGCAATTTCGGGTAACTACGAGCAGTACTTC
j_gene: TRBJ2-3; abundance: .; v_gene: TRBV9; d_gene: .; CDR3aa: CANSVDLRDTQYF; CDR3nt: TGTGCCAACAGCGTAGACCTGCGGGATACGCAGTATTTT
j_gene: TRBJ1-1; abundance: few; v_gene: TRBV27; d_gene: .; CDR3aa: CASSLTGNTEAFF; CDR3nt: TGTGCCAGCAGTCTAACAGGGAACACTGAAGCTTTCTTT
j_gene: TRBJ2-6; abundance: .; v_gene: TRBV19; d_gene: .; CDR3aa: CASRGQGSGANVLTF; CDR3nt: TGTGCCAGTAGGGGGCAGGGGTCTGGGGCCAACGTCCTGACTTTC
j_gene: TRBJ2-7; abundance: .; v_gene: TRBV7-8; d_gene: TRBD2; CDR3aa: CASSALAGSVYEQYF; CDR3nt: TGTGCCAGCAGCGCACTAGCGGGATCTGTGTACGAGCAGTACTTC
j_gene: TRBJ2-3; abundance: few; v_gene: TRBV9; d_gene: .; CDR3aa: CASSVATTDTQYF; CDR3nt: TGTGCCAGCAGCGTAGCAACCACAGATACGCAGTATTTT
j_gene: TRBJ2-6; abundance: .; v_gene: TRBV4-3; d_gene: .; CDR3aa: CASSQAAGSGANVLTF; CDR3nt: TGCGCCAGCAGCCAAGCGGCCGGGTCTGGGGCCAACGTCCTGACTTTC
j_gene: TRBJ1-1; abundance: .; v_gene: TRBV5-5; d_gene: .; CDR3aa: CASSLDSSMNTEAFF; CDR3nt: TGTGCCAGCAGCTTGGACAGCTCTATGAACACTGAAGCTTTCTTT
j_gene: TRBJ2-1; abundance: .; v_gene: TRBV18; d_gene: .; CDR3aa: CASYVGDSSYNEQFF; CDR3nt: TGTGCCAGCTACGTTGGTGACAGTTCCTACAATGAGCAGTTCTTC
j_gene: TRBJ2-5; abundance: .; v_gene: TRBV5-1; d_gene: TRBD2; CDR3aa: CASSLGSSGEETQYF; CDR3nt: TGCGCCAGCAGCTTAGGAAGTAGCGGGGAAGAGACCCAGTACTTC
j_gene: TRBJ1-2; abundance: .; v_gene: TRBV6-6; d_gene: .; CDR3aa: CASYYRTDQANYGYTF; CDR3nt: TGTGCCAGCTATTATCGGACAGACCAAGCTAACTATGGCTACACCTTC
j_gene: TRBJ1-2; abundance: .; v_gene: TRBV7-9; d_gene: TRBD1; CDR3aa: CASSPNRGEGYGYTF; CDR3nt: TGTGCCAGCAGCCCTAACAGGGGAGAGGGCTATGGCTACACCTTC
j_gene: TRBJ2-2; abundance: few; v_gene: TRBV5-4; d_gene: .; CDR3aa: CASSGPGRRNTGELFF; CDR3nt: TGTGCCAGCAGCGGACCGGGACGCAGGAACACCGGGGAGCTGTTTTTT
j_gene: TRBJ2-5; abundance: once; v_gene: TRBV6-1; d_gene: TRBD1; CDR3aa: CASSEVQGGQETQYF; CDR3nt: TGTGCCAGCAGTGAAGTACAGGGGGGTCAAGAGACCCAGTACTTC
j_gene: TRBJ2-5; abundance: .; v_gene: TRBV5-8; d_gene: TRBD2; CDR3aa: CASSPGTSGGETQYF; CDR3nt: TGTGCCAGCAGCCCAGGGACTAGCGGAGGAGAGACCCAGTACTTC
j_gene: TRBJ1-6; abundance: few; v_gene: TRBV7-6; d_gene: TRBD1; CDR3aa: CASSPPGQGPYNSPLHF; CDR3nt: TGTGCCAGCAGCCCCCCCGGACAGGGCCCCTATAATTCACCCCTCCACTTT
j_gene: TRBJ1-5; abundance: once; v_gene: TRBV28; d_gene: .; CDR3aa: CASMRMGAVVDQPQHF; CDR3nt: TGTGCCAGCATGAGGATGGGGGCAGTAGTAGATCAGCCCCAGCATTTT
j_gene: TRBJ1-6; abundance: .; v_gene: TRBV7-9; d_gene: .; CDR3aa: CASSYVPGLVNSPLHF; CDR3nt: TGTGCCAGCAGCTATGTACCGGGACTAGTAAACTCACCCCTCCACTTT
j_gene: TRBJ2-7; abundance: .; v_gene: TRBV5-1; d_gene: TRBD1; CDR3aa: CASSPSGQGGEQYF; CDR3nt: TGCGCCAGCAGCCCATCGGGACAGGGTGGCGAGCAGTACTTC
j_gene: TRBJ2-2; abundance: .; v_gene: TRBV18; d_gene: .; CDR3aa: CASSPGQINTGELFF; CDR3nt: TGTGCCAGCTCACCAGGGCAGATAAACACCGGGGAGCTGTTTTTT
j_gene: TRBJ2-5; abundance: once; v_gene: TRBV6-1; d_gene: TRBD2; CDR3aa: CASSVSGGQTQYF; CDR3nt: TGTGCCAGCAGTGTGAGCGGGGGACAGACCCAGTACTTC
j_gene: TRBJ1-4; abundance: .; v_gene: TRBV30; d_gene: .; CDR3aa: CASGIGGEKLFF; CDR3nt: TGTGCCTCCGGGATCGGCGGGGAAAAACTGTTTTTT
j_gene: TRBJ2-3; abundance: .; v_gene: TRBV7-2; d_gene: TRBD2; CDR3aa: CASSSGVLAGGSTDTQYF; CDR3nt: TGTGCCAGCAGCTCAGGGGTGCTAGCGGGGGGTAGCACAGATACGCAGTATTTT
j_gene: TRBJ2-3; abundance: .; v_gene: TRBV18; d_gene: TRBD1; CDR3aa: CASSPGQGSTDTQYF; CDR3nt: TGTGCCAGCTCACCGGGACAGGGAAGCACAGATACGCAGTATTTT
j_gene: TRBJ1-2; abundance: few; v_gene: TRBV5-1; d_gene: .; CDR3aa: CASSLPNYGYTF; CDR3nt: TGCGCCAGCAGTCTACCCAACTATGGCTACACCTTC
j_gene: TRBJ2-5; abundance: .; v_gene: TRBV30; d_gene: .; CDR3aa: CAWTGSQETQYF; CDR3nt: TGTGCCTGGACGGGTTCTCAAGAGACCCAGTACTTC
j_gene: TRBJ2-3; abundance: once; v_gene: TRBV10-3; d_gene: .; CDR3aa: CAISESWRSADTQYF; CDR3nt: TGTGCCATCAGTGAGTCGTGGAGGTCGGCAGATACGCAGTATTTT
j_gene: TRBJ2-1; abundance: .; v_gene: TRBV7-8; d_gene: .; CDR3aa: CASSLAVSYNEQFF; CDR3nt: TGTGCCAGCAGCTTAGCGGTCTCCTACAATGAGCAGTTCTTC
j_gene: TRBJ2-1; abundance: .; v_gene: TRBV6-1; d_gene: TRBD2; CDR3aa: CASSERGGEDEQFF; CDR3nt: TGTGCCAGCAGCGAGCGGGGGGGAGAAGATGAGCAGTTCTTC
j_gene: TRBJ2-1; abundance: .; v_gene: TRBV2; d_gene: .; CDR3aa: CASSPETQQFF; CDR3nt: TGTGCCAGCAGCCCAGAGACTCAGCAGTTCTTC
j_gene: TRBJ2-1; abundance: .; v_gene: TRBV5-6; d_gene: TRBD2; CDR3aa: CASSGLAGLNEQFF; CDR3nt: TGTGCCAGCAGCGGACTAGCGGGTCTCAATGAGCAGTTCTTC
j_gene: TRBJ2-1; abundance: .; v_gene: TRBV11-2; d_gene: TRBD2; CDR3aa: CASSLDPGREGDEQFF; CDR3nt: TGTGCCAGCAGCTTAGATCCGGGGCGGGAGGGGGATGAGCAGTTCTTC
j_gene: TRBJ2-7; abundance: .; v_gene: TRBV5-1; d_gene: TRBD1; CDR3aa: CASSLWTGGSYEQYF; CDR3nt: TGCGCCAGCAGCTTATGGACAGGGGGTTCCTACGAGCAGTACTTC
j_gene: TRBJ2-5; abundance: .; v_gene: TRBV11-2; d_gene: .; CDR3aa: CASSSRIYQETQYF; CDR3nt: TGTGCCAGCAGCTCCAGGATATACCAAGAGACCCAGTACTTC
j_gene: TRBJ2-5; abundance: .; v_gene: TRBV7-2; d_gene: .; CDR3aa: CASSLDGWGAGTQYF; CDR3nt: TGTGCCAGCAGCTTAGACGGATGGGGGGCCGGGACCCAGTACTTC
j_gene: TRBJ2-7; abundance: .; v_gene: TRBV7-2; d_gene: .; CDR3aa: CASSLSKTASFLYEQYF; CDR3nt: TGTGCCAGCAGCTTGTCAAAGACAGCCTCATTCCTCTACGAGCAGTACTTC
j_gene: TRBJ2-6; abundance: once; v_gene: TRBV7-6; d_gene: TRBD1; CDR3aa: CASTPGQVGANVLTF; CDR3nt: TGTGCCAGCACTCCCGGACAGGTTGGGGCCAACGTCCTGACTTTC
j_gene: TRBJ2-6; abundance: .; v_gene: TRBV28; d_gene: .; CDR3aa: CASRKEGANVLTF; CDR3nt: TGTGCCAGCAGGAAGGAAGGGGCCAACGTCCTGACTTTC
j_gene: TRBJ1-1; abundance: once; v_gene: TRBV5-5; d_gene: .; CDR3aa: CASYRTAEAFF; CDR3nt: TGTGCCAGCTACCGGACAGCTGAAGCTTTCTTT
j_gene: TRBJ1-1; abundance: .; v_gene: TRBV5-1; d_gene: TRBD1; CDR3aa: CASRTRDRGSLHLAFF; CDR3nt: TGCGCCAGCAGGACCCGGGACAGGGGGTCATTACATTTGGCTTTCTTT
j_gene: TRBJ2-7; abundance: .; v_gene: TRBV11-2; d_gene: .; CDR3aa: CASSLIRGTLYEQYF; CDR3nt: TGTGCCAGCAGTTTGATTAGGGGTACCCTCTACGAGCAGTACTTC
j_gene: TRBJ2-7; abundance: .; v_gene: TRBV19; d_gene: .; CDR3aa: CASSISDSSYEQYF; CDR3nt: TGTGCCAGTAGTATCAGTGACAGCTCCTACGAGCAGTACTTC
j_gene: TRBJ2-2; abundance: .; v_gene: TRBV5-1; d_gene: .; CDR3aa: CASSLVINTGELFF; CDR3nt: TGCGCCAGCAGCTTGGTTATAAACACCGGGGAGCTGTTTTTT
j_gene: TRBJ1-6; abundance: few; v_gene: TRBV4-3; d_gene: .; CDR3aa: CASSQVGDNSPLHF; CDR3nt: TGCGCCAGCAGCCAGGTCGGGGACAATTCACCCCTCCACTTT
j_gene: TRBJ2-1; abundance: .; v_gene: TRBV15; d_gene: TRBD2; CDR3aa: CATSRGGLAGQFGGYEQFF; CDR3nt: TGTGCCACCAGCAGAGGGGGACTAGCGGGCCAATTTGGGGGATATGAGCAGTTCTTC
j_gene: TRBJ2-1; abundance: .; v_gene: TRBV4-3; d_gene: .; CDR3aa: CASSPGRTSGNEQFF; CDR3nt: TGCGCCAGCAGCCCAGGACGTACTAGTGGCAATGAGCAGTTCTTC
j_gene: TRBJ1-4; abundance: .; v_gene: TRBV9; d_gene: .; CDR3aa: CASSVSGTNEKLFF; CDR3nt: TGTGCCAGCAGCGTATCAGGGACTAATGAAAAACTGTTTTTT